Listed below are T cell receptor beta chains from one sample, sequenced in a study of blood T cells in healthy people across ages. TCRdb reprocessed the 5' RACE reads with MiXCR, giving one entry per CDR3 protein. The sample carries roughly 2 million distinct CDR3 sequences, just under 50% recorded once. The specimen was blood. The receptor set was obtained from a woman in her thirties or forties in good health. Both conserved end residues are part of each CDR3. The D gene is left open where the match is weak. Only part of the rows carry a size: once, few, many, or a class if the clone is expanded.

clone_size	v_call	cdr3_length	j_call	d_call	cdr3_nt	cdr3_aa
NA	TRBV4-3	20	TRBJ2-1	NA	TGCGCCAGCAGCCACCTACCGGGACCGAGTGGGGATTGGTCCTACAATGAGCAGTTCTTC	CASSHLPGPSGDWSYNEQFF
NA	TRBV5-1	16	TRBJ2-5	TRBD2	TGCGCCAGCAGCTTGACTAGCGGGGGGCAGTACAATGAGCAGTACTTC	CASSLTSGGQYNEQYF
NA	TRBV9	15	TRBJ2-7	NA	TGTGCCAGCAGCAAGACTCCTGGCCCGGACTACGAGCAGTACTTC	CASSKTPGPDYEQYF
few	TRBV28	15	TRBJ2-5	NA	TGTGCCAGCAGCCCTTGGGTGATGGCCTTAGAGACCCAGTACTTC	CASSPWVMALETQYF
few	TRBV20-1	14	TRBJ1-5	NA	TGCAGTGCTAATAACATGGATAGCAATCAGCCCCAGCATTTT	CSANNMDSNQPQHF
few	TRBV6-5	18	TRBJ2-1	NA	TGTGCCAGCAGTTCCCCCCCGGACGGATTCAGCTCCTACAATGAGCAGTTCTTC	CASSSPPDGFSSYNEQFF
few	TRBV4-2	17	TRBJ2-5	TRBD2	TGTGCCAGCAGCCCAGGACTAGCGGGGGAACTCCAAGAGACCCAGTACTTC	CASSPGLAGELQETQYF
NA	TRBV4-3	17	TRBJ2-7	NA	TGCGCCAGCAGCCAAGATGGTCCGGGAACATCGTCTGCGGTGCAGTACTTC	CASSQDGPGTSSAVQYF
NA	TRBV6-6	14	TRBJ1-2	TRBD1	TGTGCCAGCACTCAAGCAGGGGGCTCCGGTGGCTACACCTTC	CASTQAGGSGGYTF
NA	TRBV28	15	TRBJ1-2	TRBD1	TGTGCCAGCAGATCCCGGGACAGAACCCTTTATGGCTACACCTTC	CASRSRDRTLYGYTF
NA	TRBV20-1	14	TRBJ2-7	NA	TGCAGTGCTAAGGGACCCGTTTTCCGGTACGAGCAGTACTTC	CSAKGPVFRYEQYF
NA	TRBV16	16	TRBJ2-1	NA	TGTGCCAGCAGCCAATCGGCGGGTTCCTCCTACAATGAGCAGTTCTTC	CASSQSAGSSYNEQFF
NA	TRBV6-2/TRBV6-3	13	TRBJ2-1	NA	TGTGCCAGCAGTTACGGGACCACCGGCGAGCAGTTCTTC	CASSYGTTGEQFF
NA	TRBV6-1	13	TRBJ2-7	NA	TGTGCCAGCAGTGAAGCCAGGGCTCGCGAGCAGTACTTC	CASSEARAREQYF
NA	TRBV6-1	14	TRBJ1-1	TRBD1	TGTGCCAGCAGTGTACCACAGGGGAGGGATGAAGCTTTCTTT	CASSVPQGRDEAFF
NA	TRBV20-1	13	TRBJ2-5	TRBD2	TGCAGTGCTCCCGGACTAGCAGAAGAGACCCAGTACTTC	CSAPGLAEETQYF
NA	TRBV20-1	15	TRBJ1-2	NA	TGCAGTGCTAGAAATTATGGACAAAATAACTATGGCTACACCTTC	CSARNYGQNNYGYTF